These 5 T cell receptor beta chains were sequenced from one sample in a study of blood T cell repertoires in COVID-19. The repertoire was sequenced with immunoSEQ multiplex PCR; TCRdb's copy has only in-frame clones and lacks some. This sample has under 200,000 clones, with roughly 84% found just once. The sample taken for sequencing was PBMCs or T cells enriched from blood (not recorded which). These receptors originate from a woman in her forties or fifties who had recovered from COVID-19.

The V gene is TRBV19, the J gene TRBJ2-7; D is possibly TRBD1 (5 bases). Germline loops: CDR1 LNHDA, CDR2 SQIVND (reference sequence). CDR3 size: 13 residues. Trimming shortened V by 6 bases and J by 4 bases, and 13 bases separated the two germline ends. The CDR3 DNA is TGTGCCAGTAGGGAAGGGGAAGGGTACGAGCAGTACTTC. Its translation: CASREGEGYEQYF.

The V and J genes are TRBV15 and TRBJ2-5; TRBD1 agrees at 8 bases. Germline loops: CDR1 LNHNV, CDR2 YYDKDF (reference sequence). V was pared by 0 bases and J by 7 bases, with 13 bases of the junction left unmatched. The length of the CDR3 is 17 residues. The CDR3 region has the DNA TGTGCCACCAGCAGAGATCTGGACAGGGTGGCGGCAGGGACCCAGTACTTC. It specifies CATSRDLDRVAAGTQYF.

This clone was counted between two and nine times. The V call is TRBV5-6, the J call TRBJ1-2; 10 bases are a match to TRBD1. Germline V gene data show CDR1 as SGHDT and CDR2 as YYEEEE. This CDR3 comprises 15 residues. V trimming: 7 bases; J trimming: 2 bases; junction bases outside the gene matches: 8. The CDR3 coding sequence is TGTGCCAGCCGACGAAGGACAGGGGGGAACTATGGCTACACCTTC. Residues: CASRRRTGGNYGYTF.

This clone appeared once. J is TRBJ2-1 and V is TRBV9; 9 bases align to TRBD2. Germline lookup yields CDR1 SGDLS and CDR2 YYNGEE. The CDR3 runs 14 residues. V shed 4 bases, J shed 12 bases, and the junction held 11 bases outside the gene matches. The DNA for the CDR3 is TGTGCCAGCAGCTCTCGGCTAGCGGGATCTCGGCAGTTCTTC. This codes for CASSSRLAGSRQFF.

In this sample, this clone turned up a few times. V usage is TRBV3-1 (or the pseudogene TRBV3-2) and J usage is TRBJ2-7; the match to TRBD2 covers 7 bases. The CDR3 spans 14 residues. The junction had 3 bases not matched to a gene; V was cut back by 4 bases and J by 0 bases. Germline loops: CDR1 LGHDT, CDR2 YNNKEL (reference sequence). CDR3 DNA sequence: TGTGCCAGCAGCCTAAGCGGGAACTCCTACGAGCAGTACTTC. Protein sequence: CASSLSGNSYEQYF.